A selection of T cell receptor beta chains follows, all from one sample in a study of CD8+CD57+ T cells in acquired aplastic anemia. Each CDR3 protein gets one entry after TCRdb re-called the reads with MiXCR. The sample has about 130,000 distinct CDR3 sequences, 48% seen once. The sequenced material came from sorted CD4+, CD8+, or CD8+CD57+ T cells (not recorded which) from PBMCs. The source of these receptors is a human donor in good health, serving as a control. CDR3s include the opening cysteine and the closing phenylalanine or tryptophan. The order of the fields is J gene, clone size, V gene, D gene, CDR3 protein, CDR3 DNA. A D gene is named only where the DNA matches it firmly. For some rows the clone size is stated as once, few or many, or as a class when expanded; others skip it.

TRBJ2-1	NA	TRBV20-1	NA	CSARAPNLYEQFF	TGCAGTGCTAGAGCACCAAACCTCTATGAGCAGTTCTTC
TRBJ2-1	few	TRBV18	NA	CATATEISYNEQFF	TGTGCCACTGCGACGGAAATCTCCTACAATGAGCAGTTCTTC
TRBJ2-7	NA	TRBV19	TRBD1	CASSITGTGYEQYF	TGTGCCAGTAGTATCACCGGGACAGGGTACGAGCAGTACTTC
TRBJ2-3	many	TRBV7-2	NA	CASSSYFTDTQYF	TGTGCCAGCAGCTCGTATTTCACAGATACGCAGTATTTT
TRBJ1-1	NA	TRBV10-3	NA	CAISETGTNTEAFF	TGTGCCATCAGTGAGACAGGGACGAACACTGAAGCTTTCTTT
TRBJ2-5	once	TRBV7-9	NA	CASSSAARAGQETQYF	TGTGCCAGCAGCTCAGCAGCGCGGGCAGGCCAAGAGACCCAGTACTTC
TRBJ1-2	NA	TRBV9	TRBD1	CASSVSQDRGVGGYTF	TGTGCCAGCAGCGTATCTCAGGACAGGGGAGTCGGTGGCTACACCTTC
TRBJ1-2	NA	TRBV6-1	NA	CASRDSTPYGYTF	TGTGCCAGCAGAGACAGCACACCTTATGGCTACACCTTC
TRBJ2-1	NA	TRBV7-8	TRBD2	CASSSLAGGGNEQFF	TGTGCCAGCAGCTCTCTCGCGGGAGGAGGCAATGAGCAGTTCTTC
TRBJ2-3	NA	TRBV25-1	NA	CASSGIGGFKTDTQYF	TGTGCCAGCAGTGGAATCGGAGGGTTTAAGACAGATACGCAGTATTTT
TRBJ1-2	NA	TRBV7-9	NA	CASSFEGYGYTF	TGTGCCAGCAGCTTTGAGGGGTATGGCTACACCTTC
TRBJ1-2	NA	TRBV24-1	TRBD1	CATSVQGNDGYTF	TGTGCCACCAGTGTACAGGGGAATGATGGCTACACCTTC
TRBJ1-6	NA	TRBV10-3	TRBD1	CASSYQPGQGNSPLHF	TGTGCCAGCAGTTACCAACCGGGACAGGGGAATTCACCCCTCCACTTT
TRBJ2-3	NA	TRBV25-1	NA	CASSPRSGLNTDTQYF	TGTGCCAGCAGCCCCCGATCGGGACTGAACACAGATACGCAGTATTTT
TRBJ1-4	NA	TRBV2	TRBD1	CASRGTGENEKLFF	TGTGCCAGCAGGGGGACAGGAGAAAATGAAAAACTGTTTTTT
TRBJ2-3	NA	TRBV7-7	NA	CASSLGTGDTQYF	TGTGCTAGCAGCTTAGGGACCGGAGATACGCAGTATTTT